A single sample gave rise to the 32 T cell receptor beta chains below, sequenced in a study of T cells in Graves' hyperthyroidism and ophthalmopathy. TCR beta CDR3 region amplification was performed from RNA transcripts. TCR CDR3 regions were first amplified by RT-PCR with HTBI primers. TCRdb used MiXCR to reprocess the multiplex PCR reads, holding one entry per CDR3 protein. The data hold more than 550,000 distinct CDR3 sequences, with roughly a sixth observed a single time. Sample: blood. These receptor sequences come from a woman between 45 and 65 years old with Graves' hyperthyroidism that later progressed to Graves' ophthalmopathy.

In this sample, this clonotype turned up a few times. The chain couples TRBV5-1 to TRBJ1-2; 10 bases match TRBD1. The CDR3 totals 15 residues. V shed 0 bases, J shed 3 bases, and the junction held 2 bases outside the gene matches. CDR1 SGHRS and CDR2 YFSETQ come from the germline V gene. CDR3 coding DNA: TGCGCCAGCAGCTTGGAAGGGACAGGGGACTATGGCTACACCTTC. Its translation: CASSLEGTGDYGYTF.

The rearrangement joins TRBV7-3 to TRBJ2-5; D uncertain. Deletions cut 5 bases from V and 5 bases from J, with 18 bases between. Germline V lookup: CDR1 SGHTA, CDR2 FQGTGA. The CDR3 totals 15 residues. The CDR3 nucleotides are TGTGCCAGCAGCCTATTAGGAAATAGTGGGGAGACCCAGTACTTC. Its protein is CASSLLGNSGETQYF.

Comments on this clonotype: A much larger clonotype is one base distant, so this may be a read error. The V and J genes are TRBV5-1 and TRBJ2-1, with D perhaps matching TRBD1 or TRBD2 (5 bases each). Germline CDR1 and CDR2: SGHRS and YFSETQ. The CDR3 has 15 amino acids. Trimming stripped 0 bases from V and 8 bases from J, with 15 bases between. CDR3 sequence reads: CASSLEGPGNDEQFF. The CDR3 DNA follows: TGCGCCAGCAGCTTGGAGGGACCAGGGAACGATGAGCAGTTCTTC.

At least ten counts were recorded for this clonotype. Germline and junction disagree at one end, which may indicate a read error. The gene calls are TRBV7-7 and TRBJ2-1; D may be TRBD1 (5 bases). Germline lookup yields CDR1 SSHAT and CDR2 FNYEAQ (reference sequence). The CDR3 covers 13 residues. CDR3 in amino acids: CASSLDSGFEQFF. DNA of the CDR3: TGTGCTAGCAGCTTAGATTCAGGGTTTGAGCAGTTCTTC.

This clonotype was picked up many times. The CDR3 loop is CASSEFWRNTEAFF. The CDR3 DNA follows: TGTGCCAGCAGTGAATTCTGGAGAAACACTGAAGCTTTCTTT. The chain couples TRBV2 to TRBJ1-1; D unclear. V lost 2 bases and J 2 bases, leaving 9 bases between the germline ends. The CDR3 sequence is 14 residues long. Germline V CDR1 and CDR2: SNHLY, FYNNEI.

J is TRBJ2-5 and V is TRBV27, with 8 bases fitting TRBD1. The CDR3 contains 16 residues. Germline V gene data show CDR1 as MNHEY and CDR2 as SMNVEV (reference sequence). Trimming cost V 5 bases and J 2 bases; bases outside gene matches: 10. The CDR3 coding sequence is TGTGCCAGCAGTCCCACAGGACAGGGTCGGCAAGAGACCCAGTACTTC. This sequence encodes CASSPTGQGRQETQYF.

This clonotype was detected ten times or more. The chain carries TRBV9 and TRBJ1-2; perhaps TRBD1 as D (6 bases). The CDR3 has 15 residues. Trimming took 4 bases from V and 4 from J, leaving 17 bases between them. CDR1 and CDR2 (germline): SGDLS, YYNGEE. The DNA of the CDR3 is TGTGCCAGCAGCCCACGCACGACAGGTTTCTATGGCTACACCTTC. As protein: CASSPRTTGFYGYTF.

This clonotype was observed at least ten times. The rearrangement joins TRBV2 to TRBJ1-1, with D maybe TRBD1 (6 bases). Germline V lookup: CDR1 SNHLY, CDR2 FYNNEI. This CDR3 has 16 amino acids. Trimming shortened V by 7 bases and J by 2 bases, and 20 bases separated the two germline ends. CDR3 in DNA: TGTGCCAGCACCTACTTACCCGGGACACTAAACACTGAAGCTTTCTTT. Translating gives CASTYLPGTLNTEAFF.

V usage is TRBV20-1 and J usage is TRBJ1-1, with TRBD1 as a possible D gene (6 bases). V gave up 1 base and J gave up 1 base, with 13 bases separating them. The germline V gene has CDR1 DFQATT and CDR2 SNEGSKA (reference sequence). This CDR3 has 15 amino acids. CDR3 coding DNA: TGCAGTGCTAGAGCACCCGTACAGGGGAACACTGAAGCTTTCTTT. Translating gives CSARAPVQGNTEAFF.

The chain couples TRBV12-3 or TRBV12-4 to TRBJ2-2; D remains ambiguous. Trimming shortened V by 2 bases and J by 15 bases, and 10 bases separated the two germline ends. The CDR3 loop spans 11 amino acids. The CDR3 DNA reads TGTGCCAGCAGTTTATCCCTCCGGGTGTTTTTT. Its protein is CASSLSLRVFF.

In the case of this clonotype: A read error is possible here, since a much larger clone lies one base away. The CDR3 region is CASSWINSYEQYF. CDR3 coding DNA: TGTGCCAGCAGTTGGATAAACTCCTACGAGCAGTACTTC. The chain links TRBV27 to TRBJ2-7, with D unclear. Per the germline V gene, CDR1 is MNHEY and CDR2 is SMNVEV (reference sequence). Trimming shortened V by 4 bases and J by 0 bases, and 7 bases separated the two germline ends. This CDR3 comprises 13 residues.

V and J are TRBV19 and TRBJ1-1; 8 bases line up with TRBD1. Germline V lookup: CDR1 LNHDA, CDR2 SQIVND (reference sequence). V shed 3 bases and J 3 bases; nucleotides not matched to a gene: 6. The CDR3 length is 15 residues. The CDR3 nucleotides are TGTGCCAGTAGTATCGCGTGGACAGGGTACACTGAAGCTTTCTTT. This codes for CASSIAWTGYTEAFF.

This clonotype was picked up many times. This chain links TRBV7-2 with TRBJ2-7, with D perhaps matching TRBD2 (6 bases). CDR3 length: 13 amino acids. CDR1 is SGHTA and CDR2 is FQGNSA in the germline V gene. The V and J ends lost 7 bases and 6 bases respectively, with 16 bases between them. In DNA form, the CDR3 reads TGTGCCAGCACCTCCTTTCGGAGGGGCGAGCAGTACTTC. It translates to CASTSFRRGEQYF. Using reference TRBV7-2 and TRBJ2-7 for the parts outside the CDR3, the full variable domain is GAGVSQSPSNKVTEKGKDVELRCDPISGHTALYWYRQSLGQGLEFLIYFQGNSAPDKSGLPSDRFSAERTGGSVSTLTIQRTQQEDSAVYLCASTSFRRGEQYFGPGTRLTVT.

V is TRBV20-1 and J is TRBJ1-5, with 10 positions matching TRBD1. This CDR3 is 15 amino acids long. Germline V CDR1 and CDR2: DFQATT, SNEGSKA (reference sequence). With 5 bases clipped from V and 3 bases from J, the junction kept 7 bases outside the gene matches. For the CDR3, the DNA is TGCAGTGCTGGAATGACAGGGGGCACCAATCAGCCCCAGCATTTT. This translates into CSAGMTGGTNQPQHF.

This sequence joins TRBV12-3 or TRBV12-4 and TRBJ1-6, with TRBD1 matching over 9 bases. V lost 1 base to trimming and J lost 7 bases; unmatched junction nucleotides: 2. The CDR3 loop spans 15 amino acids. CDR3 bases: TGTGCCAGCAGTTTAGATGGGACAGGGAATTCACCCCTCCACTTT. Protein product: CASSLDGTGNSPLHF.

The chain joins TRBV4-1 to TRBJ1-5; maybe TRBD1 (6 bases). The CDR3 is 16 amino acids. V shed 0 bases and J shed 1 base, with 10 bases lying between them. The germline V gene encodes CDR1 MGHRA and CDR2 YSYEKL. The CDR3 bases are TGCGCCAGCAGCCAAGAAGCCAGGGGAAGCAATCAGCCCCAGCATTTT. As protein: CASSQEARGSNQPQHF.

This clonotype was observed at least ten times. The V call is TRBV3-1, the J call TRBJ2-1; D remains unclear. Germline-derived CDR1 and CDR2 are LGHDT and YNNKEL (reference sequence). The CDR3 runs 14 residues. V was pared by 0 bases and J by 3 bases, with 6 bases between. CDR3 in amino acids: CASSQDLLYNEQFF. The CDR3 coding sequence is TGTGCCAGCAGCCAAGACCTGCTCTACAATGAGCAGTTCTTC.

At least ten counts were recorded for this clonotype. V usage is TRBV7-3 and J usage is TRBJ1-1; TRBD1 might be the D (5 bases). V shed 3 bases and J shed 5 bases, with 16 bases lying between them. The CDR3 is made up of 15 amino acids. Germline CDR1 SGHTA, CDR2 FQGTGA. The CDR3: CASSFYAGVGTEAFF. In DNA, the CDR3 is TGTGCCAGCAGCTTCTACGCGGGGGTGGGAACTGAAGCTTTCTTT.

Only a few counts were recorded for this clonotype. CDR3 nucleotide sequence: TGTGCCAGCAGCTTAGTAGAGGGGGCCTTTGGCTACACCTTC. This codes for CASSLVEGAFGYTF. V usage is TRBV11-2 and J usage is TRBJ1-2; TRBD1 matches 7 bases. Germline CDR1 reads SGHAT; CDR2 reads FQNNGV. Trimming took 1 base from V and 7 from J; bases not matched to a gene: 6. The CDR3 is 14 amino acids.

This clonotype has a count of ten or more. CDR3 region: CSASPGGENSPLHF. In DNA, the CDR3 is TGCAGTGCCTCCCCGGGGGGAGAAAATTCACCCCTCCACTTT. This rearrangement joins TRBV20-1 to TRBJ1-6; possible D gene TRBD1, 5 bases. V lost 6 bases, J lost 7 bases, and 16 bases lay in between. The CDR3 runs 14 residues. CDR1 and CDR2 from the germline V gene are DFQATT and SNEGSKA (reference sequence).

A few counts support this clonotype. The CDR3 region has the DNA TGTGCCAGTTCGCCGGGGGCAGCCTCCTACGAGCAGTACTTC. Residues: CASSPGAASYEQYF. V and J are TRBV9 and TRBJ2-7; D might be TRBD1 or TRBD2, each matching 6 bases. V was shortened by 8 bases and J by 0 bases, with 15 bases between the two germline ends. This CDR3 has 14 amino acids. Germline V gene sequence: CDR1 SGDLS, CDR2 YYNGEE.

The chain recombines TRBV12-3 or TRBV12-4 with TRBJ1-1; D is undetermined. The V end lost 5 bases, the J end lost 5 bases, and 18 bases lay between the germline ends. The CDR3 runs 15 residues. The CDR3 loop is CASSNRNSTSTEAFF. The CDR3 region has the DNA TGTGCCAGCAGTAACCGCAACTCGACTAGTACTGAAGCTTTCTTT.

This chain links TRBV20-1 with TRBJ2-7, with D unresolved. Germline CDR1 reads DFQATT; CDR2 reads SNEGSKA (reference sequence). The ends were cut back, 0 bases at V and 6 bases at J, with 15 bases in the middle. This CDR3 is 14 amino acids long. For the CDR3, the DNA is TGCAGTGCTAGAGATTCTGTATCTCCTGGCGAGCAGTACTTC. Translating gives CSARDSVSPGEQYF.

Notes on this clonotype: This could be a read error, since a much larger clone is one nucleotide away. The rearrangement links TRBV3-1 to TRBJ1-1, with D tentatively TRBD1 (5 bases). The germline V gene has CDR1 LGHDT and CDR2 YNNKEL (reference sequence). The CDR3 sequence is 13 residues long. The DNA of the CDR3 is TGTGCCAGCAGCCAAGTGGAAGGGGTTGAAGCTTCCTTT. Translating gives CASSQVEGVEASF. Combining the CDR3 with reference TRBV3-1 and TRBJ1-1 gives the whole variable domain DTAVSQTPKYLVTQMGNDKSIKCEQNLGHDTMYWYKQDSKKFLKIMFSYNNKELIINETVPNRFSPKSPDKAHLNLHINSLELGDSAVYFCASSQVEGVEASFGQGTRLTVV.

This clonotype was detected many times. V is TRBV4-2 and J is TRBJ1-1; D is possibly TRBD1 (5 bases). V was shortened by 1 base and J by 1 base, with 7 bases between the two germline ends. Germline V lookup: CDR1 LGHNA, CDR2 YNFKEQ. This CDR3 spans 14 amino acids. CDR3: CASSQGTSNTEAFF. As DNA, the CDR3 is TGTGCCAGCAGCCAAGGGACATCGAACACTGAAGCTTTCTTT.

This clonotype has just a few counts. The rearrangement uses TRBV5-6 and TRBJ1-5; D is unresolved. CDR3 length: 14 amino acids. V was pared by 3 bases and J by 6 bases, with 13 bases between. Germline V CDR1 and CDR2: SGHDT, YYEEEE. As DNA, the CDR3 is TGTGCCAGCAGCTCTTTGCGGGAACTTCAGCCCCAGCATTTT. Encoded protein: CASSSLRELQPQHF. Using reference TRBV5-6 and TRBJ1-5 for the parts outside the CDR3, the full variable domain is DAGVTQSPTHLIKTRGQQVTLRCSPKSGHDTVSWYQQALGQGPQFIFQYYEEEERQRGNFPDRFSGHQFPNYSSELNVNALLLGDSALYLCASSSLRELQPQHFGDGTRLSIL.

The rearrangement joins TRBV7-3 to TRBJ2-1; TRBD2 might be the D (6 bases). This CDR3 contains 17 residues. Germline values: CDR1 SGHTA, CDR2 FQGTGA. Trimming took 1 base from V and 2 from J, leaving 15 bases between them. The CDR3 DNA reads as TGTGCCAGCAGCTTAAGTGGCGGAGGGTACACCTACAATGAGCAGTTCTTC. Encoded protein: CASSLSGGGYTYNEQFF.

This clonotype was found many times. This chain connects TRBV2 to TRBJ1-4; D not resolved. V was pared by 7 bases and J by 8 bases, with 20 bases between. The CDR3 sequence is 15 residues long. The V gene's germline CDR1 is SNHLY and CDR2 FYNNEI. CDR3: CASTEGGGIGEKLFF. As DNA, the CDR3 is TGTGCCAGCACCGAGGGAGGCGGGATAGGGGAAAAACTGTTTTTT. The variable domain in full, with the rest retrieved from reference TRBV2 and TRBJ1-4, is EPEVTQTPSHQVTQMGQEVILRCVPISNHLYFYWYRQILGQKVEFLVSFYNNEISEKSEIFDDQFSVERPDGSNFTLKIRSTKLEDSAMYFCASTEGGGIGEKLFFGSGTQLSVL.

This clonotype was found a few times. The chain employs TRBV20-1 and TRBJ1-1; 9 nucleotides agree with TRBD1. Trimming removed 6 bases from V and 1 base from J; junction bases left unmatched: 9. Germline V gene lookup returns CDR1 DFQATT and CDR2 SNEGSKA (reference sequence). The CDR3 is 15 residues long. The CDR3 bases are TGCAGTGCCCCCTCCGGGACAGGGAAGAACACTGAAGCTTTCTTT. This encodes CSAPSGTGKNTEAFF.

In this sample, this clonotype turned up a few times. The V and J genes are TRBV9 and TRBJ2-7; D may be TRBD1 (7 bases). V lost 0 bases, J lost 5 bases, and 15 bases lay in between. The CDR3 runs to 15 residues. CDR1 and CDR2 from the germline V gene are SGDLS and YYNGEE. The CDR3 region is CASSVGFRRGHEQYF. CDR3 DNA sequence: TGTGCCAGCAGCGTAGGCTTCAGGAGGGGGCACGAGCAGTACTTC.

This rearrangement joins TRBV27 to TRBJ1-6, with TRBD1 matching over 7 bases. After removal of 6 bases from V and 8 bases from J, the junction contained 10 bases not matched to a gene. The germline CDR1 and CDR2 sequences are MNHEY and SMNVEV (reference sequence). The CDR3 loop spans 15 amino acids. The CDR3: CASRPLRQGHSPLHF. CDR3 bases: TGTGCCAGCAGACCTCTCCGACAGGGTCATTCACCCCTCCACTTT.

In this sample, this clonotype turned up a few times. Since a much larger clone is just one base distant, this may be a read error. The chain combines TRBV3-1 with TRBJ2-2, with TRBD2 as a possible D gene (5 bases). The ends were cut back, 0 bases at V and 5 bases at J, with 7 bases in the middle. The germline CDR1 and CDR2 sequences are LGHDT and YNNKEL (reference sequence). The CDR3 extends over 14 amino acids. This CDR3 reads CASSQDGDTGELFF. DNA for the CDR3: TGTGCCAGCAGCCAAGACGGGGATACCGGGGAGCTGTTTTTT. The full variable domain, in which reference TRBV3-1 and TRBJ2-2 provide the parts outside the CDR3, is DTAVSQTPKYLVTQMGNDKSIKCEQNLGHDTMYWYKQDSKKFLKIMFSYNNKELIINETVPNRFSPKSPDKAHLNLHINSLELGDSAVYFCASSQDGDTGELFFGEGSRLTVL.